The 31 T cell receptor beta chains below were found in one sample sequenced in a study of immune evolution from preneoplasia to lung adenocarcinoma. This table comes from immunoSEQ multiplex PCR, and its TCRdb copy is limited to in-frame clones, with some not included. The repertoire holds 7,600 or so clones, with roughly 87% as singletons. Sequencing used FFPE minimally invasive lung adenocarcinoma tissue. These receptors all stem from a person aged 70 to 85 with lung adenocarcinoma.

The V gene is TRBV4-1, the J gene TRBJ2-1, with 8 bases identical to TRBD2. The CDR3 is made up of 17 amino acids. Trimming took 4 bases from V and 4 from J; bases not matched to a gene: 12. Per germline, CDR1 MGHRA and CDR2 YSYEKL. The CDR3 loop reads CASSLTPRGGSYNEQFF. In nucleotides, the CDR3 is TGCGCCAGCAGCCTAACCCCCCGGGGGGGCTCGTACAATGAGCAGTTCTTC.

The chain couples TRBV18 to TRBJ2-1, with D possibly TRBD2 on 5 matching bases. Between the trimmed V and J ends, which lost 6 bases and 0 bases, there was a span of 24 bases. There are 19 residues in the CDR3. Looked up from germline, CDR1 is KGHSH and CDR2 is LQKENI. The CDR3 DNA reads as TGTGCCAGCTCTCCCCCCCCCACTCAGCGGAAGAGCTCCTACAATGAGCAGTTCTTC. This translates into CASSPPPTQRKSSYNEQFF.

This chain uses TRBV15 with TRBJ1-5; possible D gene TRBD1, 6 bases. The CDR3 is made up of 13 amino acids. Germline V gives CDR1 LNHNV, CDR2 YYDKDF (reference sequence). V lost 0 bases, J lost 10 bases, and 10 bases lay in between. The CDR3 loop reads CATSRDPGAPQHF. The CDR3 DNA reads TGTGCCACCAGCAGAGATCCGGGGGCACCCCAGCATTTT.

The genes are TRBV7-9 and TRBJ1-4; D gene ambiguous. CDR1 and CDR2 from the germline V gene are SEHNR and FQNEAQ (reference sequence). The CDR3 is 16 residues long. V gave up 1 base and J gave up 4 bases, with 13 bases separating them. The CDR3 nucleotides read TGTGCCAGCAGCTTAGTTTCCGACCCTAGTAATGAAAAACTGTTTTTT. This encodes CASSLVSDPSNEKLFF. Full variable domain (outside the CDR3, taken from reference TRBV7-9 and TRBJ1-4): DTGVSQNPRHKITKRGQNVTFRCDPISEHNRLYWYRQTLGQGPEFLTYFQNEAQLEKSRLLSDRFSAERPKGSFSTLEIQRTEQGDSAMYLCASSLVSDPSNEKLFFGSGTQLSVL.

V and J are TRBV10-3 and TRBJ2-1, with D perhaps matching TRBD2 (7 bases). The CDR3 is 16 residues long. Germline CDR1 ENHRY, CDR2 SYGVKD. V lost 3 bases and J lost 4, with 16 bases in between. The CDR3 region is CAISEGGGQQYNEQFF. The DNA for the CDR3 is TGTGCCATCAGTGAAGGGGGGGGGCAGCAATACAATGAGCAGTTCTTC.

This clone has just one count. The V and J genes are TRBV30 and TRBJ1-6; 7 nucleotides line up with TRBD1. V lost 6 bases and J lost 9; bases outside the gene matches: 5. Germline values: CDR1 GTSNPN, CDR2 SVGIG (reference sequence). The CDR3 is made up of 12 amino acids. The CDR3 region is CACDREGSPLHF. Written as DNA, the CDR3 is TGTGCCTGTGACAGGGAGGGTTCACCCCTCCACTTT.

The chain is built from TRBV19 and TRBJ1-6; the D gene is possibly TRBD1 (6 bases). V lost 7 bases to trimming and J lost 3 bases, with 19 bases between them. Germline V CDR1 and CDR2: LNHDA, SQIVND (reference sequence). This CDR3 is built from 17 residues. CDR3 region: CASKDPAQGRYNSPLHF. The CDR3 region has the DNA TGTGCCAGTAAAGACCCGGCTCAGGGGCGCTATAATTCACCCCTCCACTTT. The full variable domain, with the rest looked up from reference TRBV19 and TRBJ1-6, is DGGITQSPKYLFRKEGQNVTLSCEQNLNHDAMYWYRQDPGQGLRLIYYSQIVNDFQKGDIAEGYSVSREKKESFPLTVTSAQKNPTAFYLCASKDPAQGRYNSPLHFGNGTRLTVT.

CDR3 nucleotides: TGTGCCTGGAGTAGCCTAGCGGGAGTGACAGATACGCAGTATTTT. This encodes CAWSSLAGVTDTQYF. The chain joins TRBV30 to TRBJ2-3; TRBD2 aligns across 10 bases. J was trimmed by 3 bases and V by 2 bases; bases with no gene match: 5. The CDR3 contains 15 residues. Per germline, CDR1 GTSNPN and CDR2 SVGIG (reference sequence). The whole variable domain, remainder taken from reference TRBV30 and TRBJ2-3, is SQTIHQWPATLVQPVGSPLSLECTVEGTSNPNLYWYRQAAGRGLQLLFYSVGIGQISSEVPQNLSASRPQDRQFILSSKKLLLSDSGFYLCAWSSLAGVTDTQYFGPGTRLTVL.

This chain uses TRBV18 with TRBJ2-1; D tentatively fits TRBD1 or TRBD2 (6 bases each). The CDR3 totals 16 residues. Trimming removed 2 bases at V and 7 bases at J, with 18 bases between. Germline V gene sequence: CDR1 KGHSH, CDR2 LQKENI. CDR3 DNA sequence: TGTGCCAGCTCACCAAGTATAAGGGGGGCCTGGAATGAGCAGTTCTTC. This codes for CASSPSIRGAWNEQFF.

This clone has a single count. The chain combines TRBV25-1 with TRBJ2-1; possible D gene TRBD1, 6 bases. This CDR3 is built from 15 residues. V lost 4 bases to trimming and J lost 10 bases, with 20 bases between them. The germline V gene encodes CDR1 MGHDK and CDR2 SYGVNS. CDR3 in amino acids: CASSVLTAGQGEQFF. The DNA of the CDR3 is TGTGCCAGCAGTGTCCTTACCGCAGGGCAGGGGGAGCAGTTCTTC.

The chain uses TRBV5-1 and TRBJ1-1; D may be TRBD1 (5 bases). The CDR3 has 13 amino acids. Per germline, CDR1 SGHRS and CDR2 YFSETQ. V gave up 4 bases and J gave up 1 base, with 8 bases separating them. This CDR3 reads CASSEGTNTEAFF. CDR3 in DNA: TGCGCCAGCAGCGAGGGGACGAACACTGAAGCTTTCTTT. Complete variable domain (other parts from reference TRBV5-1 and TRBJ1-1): KAGVTQTPRYLIKTRGQQVTLSCSPISGHRSVSWYQQTPGQGLQFLFEYFSETQRNKGNFPGRFSGRQFSNSRSEMNVSTLELGDSALYLCASSEGTNTEAFFGQGTRLTVV.

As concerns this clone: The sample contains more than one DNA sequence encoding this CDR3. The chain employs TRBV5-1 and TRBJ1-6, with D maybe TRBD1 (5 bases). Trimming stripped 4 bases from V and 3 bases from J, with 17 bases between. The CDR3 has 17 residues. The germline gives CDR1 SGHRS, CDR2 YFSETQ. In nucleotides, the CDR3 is TGCGCCAGCAGCCCAAGCTTGTTCAGGGACTATAATTCACCCCTCCACTTT. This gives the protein CASSPSLFRDYNSPLHF.

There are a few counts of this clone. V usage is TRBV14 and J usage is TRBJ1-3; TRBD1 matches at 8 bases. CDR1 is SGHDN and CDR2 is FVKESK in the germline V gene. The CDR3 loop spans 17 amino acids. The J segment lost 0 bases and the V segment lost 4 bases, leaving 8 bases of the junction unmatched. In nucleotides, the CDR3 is TGTGCCAGCAGCCGTTTCGGACAGGGCAACTCTGGAAACACCATATATTTT. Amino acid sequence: CASSRFGQGNSGNTIYF.

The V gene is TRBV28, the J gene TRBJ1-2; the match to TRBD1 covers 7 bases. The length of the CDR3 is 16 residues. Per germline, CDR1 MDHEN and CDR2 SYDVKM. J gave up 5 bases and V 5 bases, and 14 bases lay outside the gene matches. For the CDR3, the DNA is TGTGCCAGCAGTCCATCTGACAGGGCATTCGGTTATGGCTACACCTTC. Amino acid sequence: CASSPSDRAFGYGYTF.

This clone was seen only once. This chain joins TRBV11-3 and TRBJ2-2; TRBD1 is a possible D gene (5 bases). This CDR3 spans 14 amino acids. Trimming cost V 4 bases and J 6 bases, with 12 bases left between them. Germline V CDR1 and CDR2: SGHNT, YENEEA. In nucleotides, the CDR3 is TGTGCCAGCAGCTCACCCCGACAGCCCGGGGAGCTGTTTTTT. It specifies CASSSPRQPGELFF.

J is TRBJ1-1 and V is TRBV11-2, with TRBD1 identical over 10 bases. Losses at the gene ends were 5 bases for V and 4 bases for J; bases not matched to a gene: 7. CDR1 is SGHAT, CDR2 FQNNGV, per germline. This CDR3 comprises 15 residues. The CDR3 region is CASSRRQGAGTEAFF. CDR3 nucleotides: TGTGCCAGCAGCCGACGACAGGGGGCCGGCACTGAAGCTTTCTTT.

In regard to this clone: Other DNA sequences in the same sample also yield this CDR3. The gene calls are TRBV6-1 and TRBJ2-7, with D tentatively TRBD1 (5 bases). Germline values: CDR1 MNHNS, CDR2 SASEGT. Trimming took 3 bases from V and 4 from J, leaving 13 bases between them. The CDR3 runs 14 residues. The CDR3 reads CASSEGPGIYEQYF. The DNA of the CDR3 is TGTGCCAGCAGTGAGGGGCCAGGAATATACGAGCAGTACTTC.

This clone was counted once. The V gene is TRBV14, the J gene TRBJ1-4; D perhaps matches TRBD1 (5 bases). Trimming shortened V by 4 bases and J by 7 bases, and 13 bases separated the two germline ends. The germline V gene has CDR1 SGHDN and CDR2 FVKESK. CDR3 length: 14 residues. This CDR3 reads CASSPGRGIEKLFF. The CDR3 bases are TGTGCCAGCAGCCCCGGACGGGGGATTGAAAAACTGTTTTTT.

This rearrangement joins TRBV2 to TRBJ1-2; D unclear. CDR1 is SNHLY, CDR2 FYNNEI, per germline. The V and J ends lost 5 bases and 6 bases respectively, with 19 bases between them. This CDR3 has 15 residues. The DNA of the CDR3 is TGTGCCAGCAGTCCTATCGTGACATCCCCAAATGGCTACACCTTC. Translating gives CASSPIVTSPNGYTF.

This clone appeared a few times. This CDR3 reads CASSSDTYSTDTQYF. CDR3 coding DNA: TGTGCCAGCAGCTCGGACACCTATAGCACAGATACGCAGTATTTT. This chain connects TRBV11-1 to TRBJ2-3; D might be TRBD1 (5 bases). Germline CDR1 and CDR2: SGHAT and FQDESV (reference sequence). The CDR3 is 15 residues long. Trimming shortened V by 4 bases and J by 0 bases, and 11 bases separated the two germline ends.

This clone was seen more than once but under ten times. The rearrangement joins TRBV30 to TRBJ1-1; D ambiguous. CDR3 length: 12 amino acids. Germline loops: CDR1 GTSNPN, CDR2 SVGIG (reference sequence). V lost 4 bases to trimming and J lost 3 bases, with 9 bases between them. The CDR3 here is CAWTAGYTEAFF. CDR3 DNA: TGTGCCTGGACGGCGGGCTACACTGAAGCTTTCTTT.

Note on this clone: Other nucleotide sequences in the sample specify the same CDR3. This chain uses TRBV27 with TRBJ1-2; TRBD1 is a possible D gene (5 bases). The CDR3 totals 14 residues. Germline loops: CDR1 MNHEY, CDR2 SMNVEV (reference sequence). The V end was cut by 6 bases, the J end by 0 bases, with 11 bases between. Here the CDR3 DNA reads TGTGCCAGCAGCACGCAGGGAGCTAACTATGGCTACACCTTC. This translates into CASSTQGANYGYTF.

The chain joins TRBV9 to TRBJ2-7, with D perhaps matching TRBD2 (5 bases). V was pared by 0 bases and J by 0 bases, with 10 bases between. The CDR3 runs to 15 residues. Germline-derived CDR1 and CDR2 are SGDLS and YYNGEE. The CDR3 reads CASSVGAGGSYEQYF. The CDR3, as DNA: TGTGCCAGCAGCGTAGGTGCGGGCGGCTCCTACGAGCAGTACTTC.

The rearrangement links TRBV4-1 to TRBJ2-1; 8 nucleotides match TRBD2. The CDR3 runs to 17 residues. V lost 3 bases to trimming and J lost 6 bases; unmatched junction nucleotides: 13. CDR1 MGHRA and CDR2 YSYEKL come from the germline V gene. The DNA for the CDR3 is TGCGCCAGCAGCCACACACTACTAGCGGCCAACGGCAATGAGCAGTTCTTC. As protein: CASSHTLLAANGNEQFF.

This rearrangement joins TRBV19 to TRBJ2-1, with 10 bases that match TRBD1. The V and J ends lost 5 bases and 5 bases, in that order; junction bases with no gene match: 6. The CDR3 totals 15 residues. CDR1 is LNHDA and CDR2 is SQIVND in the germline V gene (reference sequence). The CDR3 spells CASSYGQGVNNEQFF. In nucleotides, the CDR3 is TGTGCCAGTAGTTACGGACAGGGGGTTAACAATGAGCAGTTCTTC.

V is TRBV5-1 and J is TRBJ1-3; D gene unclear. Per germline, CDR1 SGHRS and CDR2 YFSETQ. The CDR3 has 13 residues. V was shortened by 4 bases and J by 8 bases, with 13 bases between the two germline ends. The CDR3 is CASSPMEGDTIYF. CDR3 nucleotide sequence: TGCGCCAGCAGCCCGATGGAGGGCGACACCATATATTTT. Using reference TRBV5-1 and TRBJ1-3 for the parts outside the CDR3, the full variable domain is KAGVTQTPRYLIKTRGQQVTLSCSPISGHRSVSWYQQTPGQGLQFLFEYFSETQRNKGNFPGRFSGRQFSNSRSEMNVSTLELGDSALYLCASSPMEGDTIYFGEGSWLTVV.

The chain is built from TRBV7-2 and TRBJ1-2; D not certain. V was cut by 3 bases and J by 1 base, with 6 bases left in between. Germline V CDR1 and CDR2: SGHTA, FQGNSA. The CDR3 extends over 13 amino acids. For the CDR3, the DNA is TGTGCCAGCAGCTTCGGGGTTAACTATGGCTACACCTTC. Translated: CASSFGVNYGYTF.

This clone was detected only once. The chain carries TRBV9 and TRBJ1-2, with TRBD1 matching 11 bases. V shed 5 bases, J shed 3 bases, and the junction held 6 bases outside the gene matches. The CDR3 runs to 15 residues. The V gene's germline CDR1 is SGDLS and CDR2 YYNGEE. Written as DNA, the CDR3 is TGTGCCAGCAGGCCCCGGGACAGGGGGGACTATGGCTACACCTTC. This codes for CASRPRDRGDYGYTF.

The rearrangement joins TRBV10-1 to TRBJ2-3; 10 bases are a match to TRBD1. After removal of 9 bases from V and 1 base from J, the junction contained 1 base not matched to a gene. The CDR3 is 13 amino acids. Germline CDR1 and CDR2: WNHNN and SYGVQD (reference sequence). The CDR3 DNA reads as TGCGCCAGGGGGACAGGGGGCACAGATACGCAGTATTTT. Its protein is CARGTGGTDTQYF.

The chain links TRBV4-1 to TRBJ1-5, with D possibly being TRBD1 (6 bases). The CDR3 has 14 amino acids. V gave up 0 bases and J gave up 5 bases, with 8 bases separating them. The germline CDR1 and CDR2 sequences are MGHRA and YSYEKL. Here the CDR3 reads CASSQEGADQPQHF. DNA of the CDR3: TGCGCCAGCAGCCAAGAGGGGGCGGATCAGCCCCAGCATTTT.

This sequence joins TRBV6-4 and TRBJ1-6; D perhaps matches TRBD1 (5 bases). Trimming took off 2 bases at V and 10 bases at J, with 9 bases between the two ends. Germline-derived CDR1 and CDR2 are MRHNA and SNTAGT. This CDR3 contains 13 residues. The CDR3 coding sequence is TGTGCCAGCAGTGACCGGAGGGGATCACCCCTCCACTTT. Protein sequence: CASSDRRGSPLHF.